Described below is a single T cell receptor (beta chain) sequence and its context. Its antigen is not identified. These data originate in a study of cytomegalovirus exposure and HLA in healthy donors. Study overall: There were 65 million to 85 million unique TCRs (from HLA-typed donors) in an early data release. Study results and limitations: The study recorded 150 to 200 TCR beta chains that were cytomegalovirus-associated. Presence/absence analyses rested on an assumption that sequencing depth was roughly uniform across donors.

Primers: 60 Vbeta forward and 13 Jbeta reverse. Original handling: Per a later analysis, the number of unique TCR beta chains was roughly 83 million, of which roughly 9.9 million were shared. Profiling relied on immunoSEQ multiplex PCR, and the TCRdb table lists in-frame clones only, not all of them. V, J and clone size reflect that table, while D and trimming were determined from the DNA. The repertoire holds 140,000 to 150,000 clones, around 80% seen once, with about 3.2% in the top ten. Losses at the gene ends were 1 base for V and 0 bases for J; bases not matched to a gene: 2. The CDR3 sequence is 15 residues long. Germline lookup yields CDR1 SGHDT and CDR2 YYEEEE.

The sequence was collected from a female donor in good health and CMV-seronegative. This chain joins TRBV5-6 and TRBJ2-3; 7 bases agree with TRBD2. Sequencing was done on a sample of PBMCs. The CDR3 coding sequence is TGTGCCAGCAGCTTGACGGGACTAAGCACAGATACGCAGTATTTT. Translating it yields CASSLTGLSTDTQYF.